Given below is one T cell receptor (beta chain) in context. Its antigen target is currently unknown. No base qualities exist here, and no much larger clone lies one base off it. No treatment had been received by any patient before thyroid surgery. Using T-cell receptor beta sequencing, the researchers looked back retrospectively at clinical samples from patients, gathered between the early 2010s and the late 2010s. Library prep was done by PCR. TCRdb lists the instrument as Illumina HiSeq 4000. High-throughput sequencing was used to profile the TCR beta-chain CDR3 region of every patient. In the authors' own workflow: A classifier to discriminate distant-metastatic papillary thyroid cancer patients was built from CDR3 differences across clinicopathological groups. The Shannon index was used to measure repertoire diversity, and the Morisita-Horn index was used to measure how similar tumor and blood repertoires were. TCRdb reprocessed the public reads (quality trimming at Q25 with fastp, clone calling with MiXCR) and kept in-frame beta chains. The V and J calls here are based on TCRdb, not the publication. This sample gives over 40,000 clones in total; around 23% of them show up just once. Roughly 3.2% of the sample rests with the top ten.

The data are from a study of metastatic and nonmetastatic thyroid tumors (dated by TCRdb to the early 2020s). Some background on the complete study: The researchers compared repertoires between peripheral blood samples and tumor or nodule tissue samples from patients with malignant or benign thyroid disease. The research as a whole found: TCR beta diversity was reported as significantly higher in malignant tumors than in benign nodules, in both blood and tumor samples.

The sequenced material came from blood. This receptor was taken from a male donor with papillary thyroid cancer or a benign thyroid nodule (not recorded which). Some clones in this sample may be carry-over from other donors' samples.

The CDR3 amino acid sequence is: CASSMGQTDYGYTF. The nucleotide sequence reads as follows: TGTGCCAGTAGTATGGGACAGACGGACTATGGCTACACCTTC. Here the chain combines TRBV19 and TRBJ1-2; TRBD1 matches 7 bases in the middle. The CDR3, cysteine through phenylalanine, is 14 amino acids long. Only CDR3 DNA is held: 42 bases, read in frame from base 1. The germline V gene (reference sequence) sets CDR1 to LNHDA and CDR2 to SQIVND. Germline trimming: 3 bases from V, 3 bases from J; junction bases outside gene matches: 4.